Following are 5 T cell receptor beta chains from one sample sequenced in a study of T cell responses to AZD1222 COVID-19 vaccine. Generated by immunoSEQ multiplex PCR, the TCRdb table keeps only in-frame clones and is missing some. The sample shows roughly 120,000 clones, 70% to 90% of them seen only once. Sequences were derived from peripheral blood, sampled on day 0 of AZD1222 vaccination. The receptors stem from an adult in good health.

The chain employs TRBV4-2 and TRBJ2-1; 10 bases fit TRBD2. V lost 0 bases, J lost 2 bases, and 4 bases stayed unmatched. Germline V gene sequence: CDR1 LGHNA, CDR2 YNFKEQ. The length of the CDR3 is 17 residues. The CDR3 region has the DNA TGTGCCAGCAGCCAAGACTCCAGCGGGGGGGCCTACAATGAGCAGTTCTTC. Protein sequence: CASSQDSSGGAYNEQFF.

This sequence joins TRBV27 and TRBJ2-6; possible D gene TRBD1, 6 bases. Germline CDR1 reads MNHEY; CDR2 reads SMNVEV (reference sequence). V dropped 4 bases and J dropped 2 bases, with 9 bases sitting between them. This CDR3 is built from 15 residues. CDR3 sequence (DNA): TGTGCCAGCAGTTCACAGGGAACTGGGGCCAACGTCCTGACTTTC. As protein: CASSSQGTGANVLTF.

The chain employs TRBV6-1 and TRBJ2-1, with 8 bases aligning to TRBD1. Germline lookup yields CDR1 MNHNS and CDR2 SASEGT. Germline trimming cut 6 bases from V and 6 bases from J; bases unmatched to any gene: 7. The CDR3 extends over 14 amino acids. CDR3 coding DNA: TGTGCCAGCAGGTCAGGGGGCGCGGTCAATGAGCAGTTCTTC. This encodes CASRSGGAVNEQFF.

This chain joins TRBV6-4 and TRBJ2-5, with 11 bases fitting TRBD2. Trimming at V came to 0 bases and at J to 5 bases, leaving 5 bases not matched to a gene. CDR3 length: 16 residues. The V gene's germline CDR1 is MRHNA and CDR2 SNTAGT. The CDR3 protein is CASSDSMTSGVETQYF. DNA for the CDR3: TGTGCCAGCAGTGACTCGATGACTAGCGGGGTGGAGACCCAGTACTTC.

This sequence joins TRBV30 and TRBJ1-1; 12 bases agree with TRBD1. Germline trimming cut 0 bases from V and 1 base from J; bases unmatched to any gene: 3. The V gene's germline CDR1 is GTSNPN and CDR2 SVGIG (reference sequence). CDR3 length: 16 amino acids. CDR3 in amino acids: CAWSVGTGGKNTEAFF. CDR3 coding DNA: TGTGCCTGGAGTGTGGGGACAGGGGGCAAGAACACTGAAGCTTTCTTT.